This T cell receptor beta chain came from a study of cytomegalovirus exposure and HLA in healthy donors. V lost 0 bases, J lost 2 bases, and 9 bases lay in between. Germline assignment: CDR1 MNHEY and CDR2 SVGAGI. The CDR3 consists of 15 residues. This clone has only one observation. The antigen is not known. The protocol was immunoSEQ multiplex PCR, while the TCRdb copy is restricted to in-frame clones and leaves out a portion. The sample gives tens of thousands of clones, roughly 94% of which show up once; approximately 2.5% is in the top ten. Study-wide results and caveats: The authors listed 150 to 200 TCR beta chains as cytomegalovirus-associated. In vitro data verified a few CMV-associated chains as specific for CMV antigens.

This chain joins TRBV6-5 and TRBJ2-3; D is unclear. The receptor comes from a man between 18 and 29 years old in good health and CMV-seronegative. The specimen sequenced was PBMCs. CDR3 DNA sequence: TGTGCCAGCAGTTACTCATCAGCGCCCACAGATACGCAGTATTTT. It yields the protein CASSYSSAPTDTQYF.